What follows are 23 T cell receptor beta chains derived from one specimen sequenced in a study of glioma-infiltrating T cells after dendritic cell vaccination. TCRdb keeps only in-frame clones here, not all; method: immunoSEQ multiplex PCR. The sample contains over 55,000 clones, around 85% of which appear only once. As to time point: after dendritic cell vaccination, including at tumor progression/relapse. Specimen: blood, collected after dendritic cell vaccination. These receptors all stem from a human donor with glioblastoma.

The rearrangement joins TRBV4-1 to TRBJ1-2; 7 bases are shared with TRBD1. The V and J ends lost 0 bases and 3 bases, in that order; junction bases with no gene match: 4. This CDR3 is 15 amino acids long. The germline V gene has CDR1 MGHRA and CDR2 YSYEKL. The CDR3, as DNA: TGCGCCAGCAGCCAAGATGGGACAGCTTACTATGGCTACACCTTC. It codes for CASSQDGTAYYGYTF.

The genes are TRBV4-2 and TRBJ2-1; 9 bases are a match to TRBD2. J was trimmed by 2 bases and V by 5 bases; bases with no gene match: 10. CDR1 and CDR2 from the germline V gene are LGHNA and YNFKEQ. This CDR3 is 17 amino acids long. CDR3 region: CASSSRPGGGAYNEQFF. The CDR3 DNA follows: TGTGCCAGCAGCTCCCGCCCTGGCGGGGGGGCCTACAATGAGCAGTTCTTC.

V usage is TRBV5-5 and J usage is TRBJ2-5, with 8 bases fitting TRBD1. The CDR3 has 14 amino acids. Trimming removed 4 bases from V and 5 bases from J; junction bases left unmatched: 7. Germline V CDR1 and CDR2: SGHKS, YYEKEE (reference sequence). The CDR3 region has the DNA TGTGCCAGCAGCATTAGACAGGGGAGCGAGACCCAGTACTTC. As protein: CASSIRQGSETQYF.

The chain couples TRBV2 to TRBJ2-3; 8 bases are a match to TRBD2. V trimming: 6 bases; J trimming: 1 base; junction bases outside the gene matches: 6. Looked up from germline, CDR1 is SNHLY and CDR2 is FYNNEI. The CDR3 consists of 15 residues. DNA of the CDR3: TGTGCCAGCAGAACGTTGCGGGGGGGCACAGATACGCAGTATTTT. It translates to CASRTLRGGTDTQYF.

The J gene is TRBJ2-3, the V gene TRBV25-1, with a possible D match to TRBD2 (5 bases). V was pared by 6 bases and J by 4 bases, with 14 bases between. Germline V CDR1 and CDR2: MGHDK, SYGVNS. This CDR3 spans 14 amino acids. The CDR3 region has the DNA TGTGCCAGCAGCGGAGAAGGAGGCGCAGATACGCAGTATTTT. Translating it yields CASSGEGGADTQYF.

V usage is TRBV5-6 and J usage is TRBJ2-7, with TRBD1 matching over 9 bases. The CDR3 length is 13 residues. Looked up from germline, CDR1 is SGHDT and CDR2 is YYEEEE. The J segment lost 6 bases and the V segment lost 3 bases, leaving 4 bases of the junction unmatched. CDR3 residues: CASSSGTGSEQYF. The DNA for the CDR3 is TGTGCCAGCAGCTCCGGGACAGGGAGCGAGCAGTACTTC.

The CDR3 DNA is TGTGCCAGTACCTACGACAGGGGGGGCTACAATGAGCAGTTCTTC. It translates to CASTYDRGGYNEQFF. The V gene is TRBV19, the J gene TRBJ2-1; the match to TRBD1 covers 9 bases. V dropped 7 bases and J dropped 3; count of bases not matched to a gene: 7. Germline V gives CDR1 LNHDA, CDR2 SQIVND (reference sequence). This CDR3 contains 15 residues. Complete variable domain (other parts from reference TRBV19 and TRBJ2-1): DGGITQSPKYLFRKEGQNVTLSCEQNLNHDAMYWYRQDPGQGLRLIYYSQIVNDFQKGDIAEGYSVSREKKESFPLTVTSAQKNPTAFYLCASTYDRGGYNEQFFGPGTRLTVL.

The chain combines TRBV6-1 with TRBJ2-7; 10 bases fit TRBD1. Germline V gene data show CDR1 as MNHNS and CDR2 as SASEGT. After removal of 5 bases from V and 4 bases from J, the junction contained 5 bases not matched to a gene. The CDR3 contains 14 residues. This chain's CDR3 is CASSTGQGTYEQYF. The CDR3 DNA reads as TGTGCCAGCAGTACGGGACAGGGGACGTACGAGCAGTACTTC.

This chain joins TRBV21-1 and TRBJ2-1; the D segment call TRBD2 is taken from the table without a DNA check. TRBV21-1 is marked as a pseudogene. This CDR3 is built from 18 residues. CDR3 region: CASSFSHVVGGPYNEQFF. In DNA, the CDR3 is TGTGCCAGCAGCTTTTCTCACGTTGTCGGGGGACCTTACAATGAGCAGTTCTTC.

V is TRBV7-3 and J is TRBJ2-2, with 7 bases fitting TRBD2. The CDR3 sequence is 16 residues long. Germline V gives CDR1 SGHTA, CDR2 FQGTGA. V was pared by 4 bases and J by 5 bases, with 10 bases of the junction left unmatched. The CDR3 coding sequence is TGTGCCAGCAGCTCGCAACCCAGCGGGATTACCGGGGAGCTGTTTTTT. It is translated as CASSSQPSGITGELFF.

This chain connects TRBV7-3 to TRBJ1-1, with 9 positions matching TRBD1. The germline gives CDR1 SGHTA, CDR2 FQGTGA. J gave up 11 bases and V 5 bases, and 12 bases lay outside the gene matches. The CDR3 is made up of 14 amino acids. The CDR3 loop reads CASSVDRGGHKAFF. The CDR3 DNA is TGTGCCAGCAGCGTCGACAGGGGGGGGCACAAGGCTTTCTTT.

This clone was picked up one time. CDR3 in amino acids: CATPGLAGYNEQFF. For the CDR3, the DNA is TGTGCCACGCCCGGACTAGCGGGATACAATGAGCAGTTCTTC. The chain couples TRBV2 to TRBJ2-1, with 12 bases aligning to TRBD2. Germline CDR1 SNHLY, CDR2 FYNNEI. This CDR3 is built from 14 residues. V was clipped by 10 bases and J by 4 bases; unmatched bases: 5.

V usage is TRBV30 and J usage is TRBJ1-4; TRBD1 might be the D (5 bases). The germline CDR1 and CDR2 sequences are GTSNPN and SVGIG (reference sequence). Between the trimmed V and J ends, which lost 3 bases and 6 bases, there was a span of 14 bases. This CDR3 is 14 amino acids long. The CDR3 loop reads CAWRAGILDEKLFF. Here the CDR3 DNA reads TGTGCCTGGAGGGCAGGGATCTTGGATGAAAAACTGTTTTTT. Complete variable domain (other parts from reference TRBV30 and TRBJ1-4): SQTIHQWPATLVQPVGSPLSLECTVEGTSNPNLYWYRQAAGRGLQLLFYSVGIGQISSEVPQNLSASRPQDRQFILSSKKLLLSDSGFYLCAWRAGILDEKLFFGSGTQLSVL.

The chain uses TRBV11-2 and TRBJ2-7; D unclear. Germline V CDR1 and CDR2: SGHAT, FQNNGV. The CDR3 extends over 15 amino acids. V lost 1 base and J lost 2, with 12 bases in between. CDR3 sequence: CASSLGAGRTYEQYF. The CDR3, as DNA: TGTGCCAGCAGCTTAGGGGCAGGCCGGACCTACGAGCAGTACTTC.

On this clone itself: Lacking the conserved final phenylalanine or tryptophan, this CDR3 likely reflects a read error. It is unclear where the CDR3 begins or ends on the DNA, so no DNA is shown, and the CDR3 is as TCRdb lists it. This chain uses TRBV18 with TRBJ1-2. Germline V gene data show CDR1 as KGHSH and CDR2 as LQKENI. The CDR3 numbers 10 amino acids, ends counted. The CDR3 region is CASSPQVGYV.

V usage is TRBV7-9 and J usage is TRBJ2-5, with 10 bases aligning to TRBD1. The end of the DNA fits TRBJ2-7 better, so the J call may be wrong. Germline CDR1 is SEHNR and CDR2 is FQNEAQ (reference sequence). There are 15 residues in the CDR3. The CDR3 sequence is CASSSGTGAGYEQYF. DNA for the CDR3: TGTGCCAGCAGCTCCGGGACAGGGGCGGGCTACGAGCAGTACTTC.

The chain joins TRBV10-2 to TRBJ2-7; D possibly corresponds to TRBD1 (6 bases). V shed 3 bases and J shed 2 bases, with 14 bases lying between them. CDR3 length: 15 residues. Germline assignment: CDR1 WSHSY and CDR2 SAAADI. In DNA form, the CDR3 reads TGCGCCAGCAGTGATGCAAGGGGGAATCCCTACGAGCAGTACTTC. Protein product: CASSDARGNPYEQYF.

Here the CDR3 reads CASSPRSGSEAPLHF. The CDR3 coding sequence is TGTGCCAGCTCACCACGGTCCGGGTCGGAGGCACCCCTCCACTTT. This chain joins TRBV18 and TRBJ1-6; D ambiguous. This CDR3 contains 15 residues. The germline V and J ends were trimmed by 1 base and 11 bases, with 15 bases remaining between them. Per the germline V gene, CDR1 is KGHSH and CDR2 is LQKENI.

The rearrangement joins TRBV7-3 to TRBJ1-2; D is perhaps TRBD1 (6 bases). V was trimmed by 5 bases and J by 5 bases, leaving 12 bases between them. Germline V CDR1 and CDR2: SGHTA, FQGTGA. There are 13 residues in the CDR3. The CDR3 sequence is CASSTSTGYGYTF. CDR3 coding DNA: TGTGCCAGCAGCACTTCAACAGGGTATGGCTACACCTTC.

This clone came up once. In DNA form, the CDR3 reads TGTGCCAGCAGTTTACCTAGGCGGGGGGGCGGTCTGGGAGAGCAGTACTTC. Translation: CASSLPRRGGGLGEQYF. The chain combines TRBV28 with TRBJ2-7, with TRBD2 matching 9 bases. Trimming at V came to 2 bases and at J to 7 bases, leaving 15 bases not matched to a gene. CDR3 length: 17 residues. Germline CDR1 reads MDHEN; CDR2 reads SYDVKM.

This chain links TRBV27 with TRBJ1-6; 7 bases map to TRBD1. CDR3 length equals 15 residues. In germline, CDR1 is MNHEY, CDR2 SMNVEV (reference sequence). V shed 5 bases, J shed 4 bases, and the junction held 5 bases outside the gene matches. The CDR3 DNA reads as TGTGCCAGCAGTGACAGGGATTTTTATAATTCACCCCTCCACTTT. This codes for CASSDRDFYNSPLHF.

This clone was seen just once. This sequence joins TRBV4-3 and TRBJ1-5; the D gene is possibly TRBD1 (6 bases). Trimming shortened V by 0 bases and J by 5 bases, and 11 bases separated the two germline ends. CDR1 is LGHNA, CDR2 YSLEER, per germline. The CDR3 covers 15 residues. The CDR3 DNA is TGCGCCAGCAGCCAAGACGGGGGGCAGGATCAGCCCCAGCATTTT. Encoded protein: CASSQDGGQDQPQHF.

The chain joins TRBV19 to TRBJ2-2, with D hard to call. CDR3 length: 10 residues. Trimming stripped 8 bases from V and 8 bases from J, with 6 bases between. Germline V CDR1 and CDR2: LNHDA, SQIVND (reference sequence). This chain's CDR3 is CASAAGELFF. In DNA form, the CDR3 reads TGTGCCAGTGCCGCGGGGGAGCTGTTTTTT.